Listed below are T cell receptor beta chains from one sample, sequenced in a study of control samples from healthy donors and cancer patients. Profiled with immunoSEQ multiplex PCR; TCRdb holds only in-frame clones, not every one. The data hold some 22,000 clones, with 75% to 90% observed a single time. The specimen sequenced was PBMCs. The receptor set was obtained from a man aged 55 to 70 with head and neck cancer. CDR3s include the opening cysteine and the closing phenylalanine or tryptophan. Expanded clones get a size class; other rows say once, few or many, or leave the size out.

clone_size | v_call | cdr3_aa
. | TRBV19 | CASSIGGTGQEKLFF
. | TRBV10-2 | CASRSGSVAYEQYF
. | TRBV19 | CASSWGQSSGANVLTF
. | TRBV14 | CASSQEAGGGQYF
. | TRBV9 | CASSEEGGGNEQFF
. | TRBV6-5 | CASTPADSLDEQYF
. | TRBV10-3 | CAISTDRTYGYTF
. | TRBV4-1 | CASSQGSGTGAF
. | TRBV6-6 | CASRGPEGNQPQHF
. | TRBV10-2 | CASSALAGKNIQYF
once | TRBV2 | CASSRKDTQYF
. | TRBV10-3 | CAASTGSATEAFF
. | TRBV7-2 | CASSFQQSNEKLFF
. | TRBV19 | CASATSGSSYNEQFF
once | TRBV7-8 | CASSPDRTSGSDEQFF
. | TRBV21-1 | CASSGGGPDYEQYF
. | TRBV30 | CAWRASGGRETQYF
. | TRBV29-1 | CSVALAGGIDTQYF
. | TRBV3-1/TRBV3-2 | CASSRLSGDNGPDTQYF
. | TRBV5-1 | CASSSDPATGELFF
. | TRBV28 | CASSLGGPLQGYTF
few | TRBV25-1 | CASSLLTSGSNEQFF
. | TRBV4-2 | CASSQEPNTEAFF
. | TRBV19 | CASSIMSGASTDTQYF
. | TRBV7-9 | CASSSRDIEAFF
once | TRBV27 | CASSRQGSDEQYF
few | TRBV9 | CASSEQGNTYNEQFF
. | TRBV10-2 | CASSRELANNEQFF
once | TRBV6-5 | CASSYALAGAWTQYF
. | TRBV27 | CASSLAGIGYGYTF
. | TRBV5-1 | CASSLDQGPRRYNEQFF
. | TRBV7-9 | CASPRTGEMGYGYTF
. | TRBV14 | CASSQFTGLSYNEQFF
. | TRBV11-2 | CASSAYWLPGNEQFF
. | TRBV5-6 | CASSLDRSYGYTF
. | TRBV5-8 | CASSGQGASFF
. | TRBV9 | CASSVAGVPGYEQYF
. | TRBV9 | CASSVGVDSGSSYNEQFF
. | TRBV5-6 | CASSLGWGETQYF
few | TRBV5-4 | CASSLGQGETQYF
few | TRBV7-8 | CASSLGWNGELFF
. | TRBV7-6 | CASSQIIDRGRETQYF
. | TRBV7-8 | CASREKTVFGYTF
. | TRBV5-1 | CASRLGLAAFTDTQYF
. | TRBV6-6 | CASSSLTDTWEETQYF
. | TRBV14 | CASSPYRGFGELFF
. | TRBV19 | CASSPELSGGTNEQFF
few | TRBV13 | CASSLGQGATRGELFF
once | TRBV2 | CASSEHRREGRNEAFF